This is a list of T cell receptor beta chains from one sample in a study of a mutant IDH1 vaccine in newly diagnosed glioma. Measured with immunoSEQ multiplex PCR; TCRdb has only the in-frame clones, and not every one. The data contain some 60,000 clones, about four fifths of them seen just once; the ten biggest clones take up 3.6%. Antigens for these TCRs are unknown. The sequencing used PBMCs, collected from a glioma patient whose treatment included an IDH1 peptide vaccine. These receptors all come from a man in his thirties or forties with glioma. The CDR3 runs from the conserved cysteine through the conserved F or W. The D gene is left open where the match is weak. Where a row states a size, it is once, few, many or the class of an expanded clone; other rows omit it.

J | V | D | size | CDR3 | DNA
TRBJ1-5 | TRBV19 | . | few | CASDRGINQPQHF | TGTGCCAGCGATCGGGGGATCAATCAGCCCCAGCATTTT
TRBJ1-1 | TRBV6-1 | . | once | CASSNPGGETEAFF | TGTGCCAGCAGCAATCCCGGCGGGGAGACTGAAGCTTTCTTT
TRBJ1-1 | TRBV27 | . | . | CASSLGVTSAEAFF | TGTGCCAGCAGTTTGGGCGTGACATCTGCTGAAGCTTTCTTT
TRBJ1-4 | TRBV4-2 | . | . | CASSQGTPLSKEKLFF | TGTGCCAGCAGCCAAGGAACTCCGCTATCGAAGGAAAAACTGTTTTTT
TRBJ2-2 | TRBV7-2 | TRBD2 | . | CASSFRGDTGELFF | TGTGCCAGCAGCTTCCGGGGGGACACCGGGGAGCTGTTTTTT
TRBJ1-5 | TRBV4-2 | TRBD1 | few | CASSQNRGVNQPQHF | TGTGCCAGCAGCCAAAACAGGGGGGTCAATCAGCCCCAGCATTTT
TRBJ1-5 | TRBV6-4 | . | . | CASSSEQGGQPQHF | TGTGCCAGCAGTTCCGAACAGGGCGGCCAGCCCCAGCATTTT
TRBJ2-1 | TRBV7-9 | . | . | CASRNFRRGGEQFF | TGTGCCAGCAGGAACTTCCGTAGAGGTGGTGAGCAGTTCTTC
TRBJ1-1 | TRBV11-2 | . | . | CASSLAGGHTEAFF | TGTGCCAGCAGCTTAGCCGGGGGGCACACTGAAGCTTTCTTT
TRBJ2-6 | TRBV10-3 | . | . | CAISATGFSGANVLTF | TGTGCCATCAGTGCCACAGGATTCTCCGGGGCCAACGTCCTGACTTTC
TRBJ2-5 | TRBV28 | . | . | CASSLERAAPQETQYF | TGTGCCAGCAGTCTAGAAAGGGCAGCCCCCCAAGAGACCCAGTACTTC
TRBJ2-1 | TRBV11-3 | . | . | CASSLGIHNEQFF | TGTGCCAGCAGCTTAGGGATCCACAATGAGCAGTTCTTC
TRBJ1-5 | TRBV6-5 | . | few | CASSYSGQPSQPQHF | TGTGCCAGCAGTTACTCGGGTCAGCCCAGCCAGCCCCAGCATTTT
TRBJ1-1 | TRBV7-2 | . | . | CASSLIGYTENTEAFF | TGTGCCAGCAGCTTGATTGGGTACACCGAGAACACTGAAGCTTTCTTT
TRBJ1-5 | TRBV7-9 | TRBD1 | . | CASSFFDREGDQPQHF | TGTGCCAGCAGCTTCTTTGACAGGGAAGGGGATCAGCCCCAGCATTTT
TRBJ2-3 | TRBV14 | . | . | CASSLKARASTDTQYF | TGTGCCAGCAGCCTTAAGGCCCGGGCCAGCACAGATACGCAGTATTTT
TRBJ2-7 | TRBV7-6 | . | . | CASSLNRDYEQYF | TGTGCCAGCAGCTTGAACAGGGACTACGAGCAGTACTTC
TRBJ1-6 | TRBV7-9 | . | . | CASSWGSSNSPLHF | TGTGCCAGCAGCTGGGGGAGTTCGAATTCACCCCTCCACTTT